A selection of T cell receptor beta chains follows, all from one sample in a study of blood T cell repertoires in COVID-19. Repertoires were generated with immunoSEQ multiplex PCR, while TCRdb's copy carries only in-frame clones and drops some. The data hold nearly 350,000 clones, with approximately 91% observed a single time. Material for sequencing was peripheral blood. Source of these receptors: a woman aged 70-85 years with COVID-19, enrolled during active disease. CDR3s include the opening cysteine and the closing phenylalanine or tryptophan. The D gene is left open where the match is weak. Rows may omit the clone size; those that give it use once, few, many or a size class.

size	V	D	J	DNA	CDR3
-	TRBV29-1	-	TRBJ2-5	TGCAGCGTTGAGCCCGACAGCCGGGAGACCCAGTACTTC	CSVEPDSRETQYF
-	TRBV7-8	TRBD1	TRBJ2-3	TGTGCCAGCAGCTCGGACAGGGTCACTAGCACAGATACGCAGTATTTT	CASSSDRVTSTDTQYF
once	TRBV4-1	-	TRBJ1-1	TGCGCCAGCAGCCACAGGGGGAACACTGAAGCTTTCTTT	CASSHRGNTEAFF
-	TRBV5-1	-	TRBJ2-2	TGCGCCAGCAGCTTGGCCCAGGCTAGCGCGGGCGGGGAGCTGTTTTTT	CASSLAQASAGGELFF
-	TRBV5-1	TRBD2	TRBJ2-5	TGCGCCAGCAGCTTGGGGCCGACTAGCGGAGAGACCCAGTACTTC	CASSLGPTSGETQYF
-	TRBV5-6	-	TRBJ1-1	TGTGCCAGCAGCGGTGGGACAAATGAAGCTTTCTTT	CASSGGTNEAFF
-	TRBV2	TRBD2	TRBJ2-5	TGTGCCAGCAATGAGCGGGGGTCACAAGAGACCCAGTACTTC	CASNERGSQETQYF
-	TRBV18	-	TRBJ1-2	TGTGCCAGCTCACCTTTGACAGGCGGGAACTATGGCTACACCTTC	CASSPLTGGNYGYTF
-	TRBV5-6	-	TRBJ2-5	TGTGCCAGCAGCTTGAAGCAGGGTACAGAGACCCAGTACTTC	CASSLKQGTETQYF
-	TRBV24-1	-	TRBJ1-6	TGTGCCACCAGTGATTGGGAGGGAGGAAATTCACTCCTCCACTTT	CATSDWEGGNSLLHF
few	TRBV28	-	TRBJ1-5	TGTGCCAGCAGTCCAACCCTCCGGGGCAATCAGCCCCAGCATTTT	CASSPTLRGNQPQHF
-	TRBV3-1/TRBV3-2	TRBD2	TRBJ2-2	TGTGCCAGCAGCCAAGTCCCGGGACTAGCGGGAGCGAACACCGGGGAGCTGTTTTTT	CASSQVPGLAGANTGELFF
-	TRBV5-1	TRBD2	TRBJ2-3	TGCGCCAGCAGCCTAGACCGGACTAGCGGGTCTGATACGCAGTATTTT	CASSLDRTSGSDTQYF
-	TRBV6-5	TRBD1	TRBJ1-2	TGTGCCAGCAGTAACCCAGGGGGCGGCTATGGCTACACCTTC	CASSNPGGGYGYTF
-	TRBV4-2	TRBD2	TRBJ2-1	TGTGCCAGCAGCCAGTTAAGCGGGGGGGTTTCCTACAATGAGCAGTTCTTC	CASSQLSGGVSYNEQFF
-	TRBV7-2	-	TRBJ2-7	TGTGCCAGCAGCTGGAGACGGTCTGATGAGCAGTACTTC	CASSWRRSDEQYF
-	TRBV19	TRBD1	TRBJ1-3	TGTGCCAGTAGTTCGACAGGGAGACTCGTCTCTGGAAACACCATATATTTT	CASSSTGRLVSGNTIYF
-	TRBV10-3	TRBD2	TRBJ2-1	TGTGCCATCACCGGGACTAGCGGGGGGGGTTACAATGAGCAGTTCTTC	CAITGTSGGGYNEQFF